The clone carrying this T cell receptor (beta chain) was seen more than once but under ten times. The antigen is undetermined. This specimen belongs to a study of glioma-infiltrating T cells. TCR alpha and beta CDR3 regions were amplified from RNA using iRepertoire nested multiplex PCR. For one-step reverse transcription and amplification, 100-400 ng of tissue mRNA or PBMC total RNA was used. In TCRdb, the multiplex PCR reads were re-called with MiXCR into one record per CDR3 protein. The repertoire holds about 190,000 distinct CDR3 sequences, roughly a third seen once, with 20% in the top ten. General study results and limits: CDR3 overlap between tissue and blood was very small. Non-neoplastic patients had below-expected tissue-blood divergence, while all gliomas exceeded expectation.

Germline V gene sequence: CDR1 SGHVS, CDR2 FNYEAQ. This CDR3 is built from 16 residues. The trim removed 3 bases at V and 3 bases at J, leaving 5 bases unmatched. The chain joins TRBV7-6 to TRBJ2-1, with TRBD2 matching over 10 bases. The specimen sequenced was glioma tissue, nonneoplastic brain tissue, or PBMCs (not recorded which). The source is a human donor with low-grade glioma or glioblastoma, undergoing nonglioma brain surgery, or in good health (not recorded which). The CDR3 loop reads CASSLLAGVFYNEQFF. CDR3 nucleotide sequence: TGTGCCAGCAGCTTGCTAGCGGGAGTTTTCTACAATGAGCAGTTCTTC.